These T cell receptor beta chains were read from a single sample in a study of Ad26.COV2.S vaccination and SARS-CoV-2 variants. The data were produced by immunoSEQ multiplex PCR, yet TCRdb's version contains in-frame clones alone and is incomplete. Of 300,000 to 350,000 clones in the sample, 70% to 90% were seen once. The sequencing used peripheral blood, collected in a trial of Ad26.COV2.S vaccine versus placebo. These receptors all stem from a person aged 18 to 65 who received the Ad26.COV2.S COVID-19 vaccine or a placebo. The conserved cysteine and the conserved F or W are not part of the CDR3 here.

TRBV7-9,TRBJ2-3,ASSSPAIAGPTDTQY
TRBV5-1,TRBJ2-7,ASSRGQGSYEQY
TRBV1,TRBJ2-5,TSSQDRGPGSSETQY
TRBV5-4,TRBJ2-5,ASSLGASGKETQY
TRBV7-2,TRBJ1-5,ASSLEVTGNNQPQH
TRBV7-2,TRBJ2-1,ASSSRISAGANNEQF
TRBV5-8,TRBJ2-1,ASSYSGTANNEQF
TRBV19,TRBJ2-1,ASSIIGGLASYNEQF
TRBV29-1,TRBJ2-2,SVLRETGELF
TRBV10-2,TRBJ2-7,ASGQGIEQY
TRBV28,TRBJ2-1,ASGQDLHEQF
TRBV28,TRBJ1-5,ASNVGGDQPQH
TRBV11-1,TRBJ2-2,ASSKGTSPGELF